At least ten counts were recorded for the clone carrying this T cell receptor beta chain. Its antigen remains unidentified. The data are from a study of T cells in Graves' hyperthyroidism and ophthalmopathy. Pregnant or lactating patients were excluded, as were those with uncontrolled infection or other autoimmune disease. Findings and limits, study-wide: The blood repertoire included most of the expanded thyroid clonotypes above 0.001. Ophthalmopathy and stable hyperthyroidism were told apart by a 13 V-J model. Model predictions of ophthalmopathy came a median roughly 6.4 months before onset.

TCR beta CDR3 region amplification was performed from RNA transcripts. First-round RT-PCR of the TCR CDR3 relied on the HTBI primer set. TCRdb recomputed calls from the multiplex PCR reads with MiXCR, one row per CDR3 protein. Among around 350,000 distinct CDR3 sequences listed, around a sixth were seen once. The CDR3 contains 15 residues. V was pared by 4 bases and J by 2 bases, with 14 bases between. Looked up from germline, CDR1 is SGHAT and CDR2 is FQNNGV. J is TRBJ1-2 and V is TRBV11-2; D is unclear. The source material was blood. This TCR derives from a woman younger than 30 with Graves' hyperthyroidism that later progressed to Graves' ophthalmopathy. CDR3 protein: CASSYSRSSNYGYTF. CDR3 sequence (DNA): TGTGCCAGCAGCTACTCTCGATCAAGCAACTATGGCTACACCTTC.